This TCR beta chain was sequenced for a study of T cell responses to AZD1222 COVID-19 vaccine. General study findings and limits: Along spike, vaccine-associated CD4 TCRs were found throughout, with dominance at 160-218 and 743-854. In a largely white British group with more females than males, clonal diversity was possibly underestimated.

Generated by immunoSEQ multiplex PCR, the TCRdb table keeps only in-frame clones and is missing some. The table records about 94,000 clones, 85% of them present only once. The CDR3 extends over 18 amino acids. J lost 2 bases, V lost 6 bases, and 10 bases had no gene match. CDR1 and CDR2 (germline): MDHEN, SYDVKM. Comments on this clone: Its antigen is as yet unknown.

The chain is built from TRBV28 and TRBJ2-6, with 10 bases fitting TRBD1. The specimen was peripheral blood, collected 28 days after the second AZD1222 dose. The receptor was derived from an adult who received the AZD1222 COVID-19 vaccine. The CDR3 sequence: CASSREAGTGAGANVLTF. The CDR3 DNA sequence: TGTGCCAGCAGCCGAGAGGCAGGGACAGGGGCTGGGGCCAACGTCCTGACTTTC.